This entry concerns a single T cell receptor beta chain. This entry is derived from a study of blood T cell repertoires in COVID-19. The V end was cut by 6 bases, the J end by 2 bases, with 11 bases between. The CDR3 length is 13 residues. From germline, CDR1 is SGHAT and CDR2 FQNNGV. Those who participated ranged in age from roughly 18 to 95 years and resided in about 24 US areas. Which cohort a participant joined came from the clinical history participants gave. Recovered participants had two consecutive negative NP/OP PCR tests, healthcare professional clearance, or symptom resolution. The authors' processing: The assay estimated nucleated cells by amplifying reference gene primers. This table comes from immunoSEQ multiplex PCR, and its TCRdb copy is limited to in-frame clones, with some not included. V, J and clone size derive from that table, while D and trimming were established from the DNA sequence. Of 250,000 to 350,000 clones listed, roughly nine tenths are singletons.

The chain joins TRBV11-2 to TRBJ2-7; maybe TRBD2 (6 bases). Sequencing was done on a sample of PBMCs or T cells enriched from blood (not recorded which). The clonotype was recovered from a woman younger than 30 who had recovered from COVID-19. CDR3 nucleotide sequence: TGTGCCAGCAGACGGAGGGCTACCTACGAGCAGTACTTC. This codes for CASRRRATYEQYF.